The source of this TCR beta chain is a study of tissue T cells after allogeneic stem cell transplantation. Study observations and caveats: Some tissue clones might be persisting host cells; their alloreactivity or antigen specificity was not determined. Anatomically similar tissues had similar TCR repertoires within each patient. Across patients, clones rarely overlapped, yet motif clusters were shared tissue-specifically.

Worth noting for this clone: Antigen specificity is unknown.

Data came from immunoSEQ multiplex PCR; TCRdb stores just in-frame clones and leaves some out. Here the sample spans fewer than 4,500 clones, approximately 74% being singletons. The V and J ends lost 6 bases and 2 bases respectively, with 12 bases between them. Germline CDR1 MNHEY, CDR2 SMNVEV (reference sequence). CDR3 length: 14 residues. The rearrangement uses TRBV27 and TRBJ2-3; maybe TRBD2 (6 bases). This TCR was recovered from a woman aged 18 to 49 with breast cancer. Sequencing was performed on left colon tissue, taken at autopsy. CDR3 loop: CASRKLATTDTQYF. The CDR3 nucleotides read TGTGCCAGCAGAAAGCTAGCGACCACAGATACGCAGTATTTT.